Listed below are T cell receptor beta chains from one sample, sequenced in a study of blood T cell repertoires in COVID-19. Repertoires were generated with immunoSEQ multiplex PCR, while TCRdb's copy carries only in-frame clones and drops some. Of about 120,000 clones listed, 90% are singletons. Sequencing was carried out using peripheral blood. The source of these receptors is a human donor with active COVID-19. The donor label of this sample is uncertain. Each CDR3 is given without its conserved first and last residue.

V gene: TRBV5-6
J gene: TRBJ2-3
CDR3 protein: ASSPPGLAGSQY

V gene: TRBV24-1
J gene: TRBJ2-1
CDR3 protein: ATSDGGYEQF

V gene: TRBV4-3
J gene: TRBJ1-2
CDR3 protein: ASSRWAGFSYGYT

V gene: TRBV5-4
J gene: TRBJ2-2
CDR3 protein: ASRQGPGELF

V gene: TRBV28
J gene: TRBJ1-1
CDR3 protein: ASSRQVNTEAF

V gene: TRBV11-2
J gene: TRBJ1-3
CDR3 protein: ASSPRVEGGGNTIY

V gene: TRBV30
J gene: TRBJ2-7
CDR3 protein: AWTPGGTAYEQY

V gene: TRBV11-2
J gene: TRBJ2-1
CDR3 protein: ASSLTLAGYDEQF

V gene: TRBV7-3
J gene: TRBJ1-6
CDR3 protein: ASSPGGREAGNSPLH

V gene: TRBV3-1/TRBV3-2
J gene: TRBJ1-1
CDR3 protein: ASSQGPGEAF

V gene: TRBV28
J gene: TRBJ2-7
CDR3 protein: ASSLGAEGNYEQY

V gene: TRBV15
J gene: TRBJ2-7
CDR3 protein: ATSRALGGSSYEQY

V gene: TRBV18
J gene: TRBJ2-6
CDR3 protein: ASSRPTGSGANVLT